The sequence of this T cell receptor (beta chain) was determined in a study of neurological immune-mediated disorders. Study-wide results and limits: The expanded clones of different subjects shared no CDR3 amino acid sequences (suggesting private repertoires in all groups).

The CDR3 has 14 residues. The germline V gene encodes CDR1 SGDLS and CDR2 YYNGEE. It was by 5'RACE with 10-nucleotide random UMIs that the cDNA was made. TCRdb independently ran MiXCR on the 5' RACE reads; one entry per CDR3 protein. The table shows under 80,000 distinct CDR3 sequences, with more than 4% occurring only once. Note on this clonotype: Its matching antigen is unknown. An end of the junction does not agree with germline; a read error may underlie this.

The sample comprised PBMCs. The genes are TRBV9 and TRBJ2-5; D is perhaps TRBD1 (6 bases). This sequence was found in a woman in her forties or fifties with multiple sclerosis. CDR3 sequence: CASSVGGSLGTQYF. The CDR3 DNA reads TGTGCCAGCAGTGTAGGGGGTAGCCTGGGGACCCAGTACTTC.